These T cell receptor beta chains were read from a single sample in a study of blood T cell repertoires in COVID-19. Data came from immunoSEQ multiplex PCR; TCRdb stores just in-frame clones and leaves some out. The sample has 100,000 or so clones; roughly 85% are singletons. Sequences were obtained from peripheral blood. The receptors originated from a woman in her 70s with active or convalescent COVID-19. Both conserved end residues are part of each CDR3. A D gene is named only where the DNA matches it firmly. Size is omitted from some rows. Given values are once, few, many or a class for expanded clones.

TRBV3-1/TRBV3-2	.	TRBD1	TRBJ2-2	CASSQPPGQGFNRAAVF	TGTGCCAGCAGCCAACCTCCGGGACAGGGCTTTAACCGGGCAGCTGTTTTT
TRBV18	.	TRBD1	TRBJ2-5	CASSRGPSDRGLETQYF	TGTGCCAGCTCCCGGGGCCCTTCTGACAGGGGACTGGAGACCCAGTACTTC
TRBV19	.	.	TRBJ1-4	CASSIGSGIWVKLFF	TGTGCCAGTAGTATTGGGAGCGGGATTTGGGTAAAACTGTTTTTT
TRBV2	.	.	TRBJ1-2	CASSASGVNYGYTF	TGTGCCAGCAGTGCGTCGGGGGTTAACTATGGCTACACCTTC
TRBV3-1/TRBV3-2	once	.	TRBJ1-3	CASSRGTDSGNTIYF	TGTGCCAGCAGCCGAGGGACTGACTCTGGAAACACCATATATTTT
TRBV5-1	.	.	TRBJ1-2	CASSLDSNYGYTF	TGCGCCAGCAGCTTGGACAGTAACTATGGCTACACCTTC
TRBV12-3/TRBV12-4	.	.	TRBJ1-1	CASSLVGRAEAFF	TGTGCCAGCAGTTTAGTGGGGAGGGCTGAAGCTTTCTTT
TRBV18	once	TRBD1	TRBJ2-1	CASSPGQGDYNEQFF	TGTGCCAGCTCACCGGGACAGGGGGACTACAATGAGCAGTTCTTC
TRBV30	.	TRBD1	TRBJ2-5	CAWSEDRGRRETQYF	TGTGCCTGGAGTGAGGACAGGGGGCGTCGAGAGACCCAGTACTTC
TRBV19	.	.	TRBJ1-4	CASSINRGYNEKLFF	TGTGCCAGTAGTATTAATAGGGGGTATAATGAAAAACTGTTTTTT
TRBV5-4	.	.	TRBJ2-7	CASSLAGSTYEQYF	TGTGCCAGCAGCTTGGCGGGGTCCACCTACGAGCAGTACTTC
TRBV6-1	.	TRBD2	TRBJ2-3	CASSGWTSGSRDTQYF	TGTGCCAGCAGTGGATGGACTAGCGGGAGTCGCGATACGCAGTATTTT
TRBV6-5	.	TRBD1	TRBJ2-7	CASSPGTGVEQYF	TGTGCCAGCAGTCCCGGGACAGGGGTCGAGCAGTACTTC
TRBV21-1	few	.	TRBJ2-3	CASVWAFRTSSTDTQYF	TGTGCCAGCGTTTGGGCCTTTCGGACTAGTAGCACAGATACGCAGTATTTT
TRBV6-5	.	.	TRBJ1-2	CASSYSASSNYGYTF	TGTGCCAGCAGTTACTCAGCCTCTTCAAACTATGGCTACACCTTC
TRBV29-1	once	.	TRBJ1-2	CSVVWGGAGGYTF	TGCAGCGTCGTCTGGGGGGGGGCCGGTGGCTACACCTTC
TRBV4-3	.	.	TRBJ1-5	CASSQVSGNQPQHF	TGCGCCAGCAGCCAAGTGAGCGGCAATCAGCCCCAGCATTTT
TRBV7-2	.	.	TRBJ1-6	CASSLALGDSPLHF	TGTGCCAGCAGCTTAGCCCTAGGGGATTCACCCCTCCACTTT
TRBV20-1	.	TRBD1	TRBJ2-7	CSASSGQDTSYEQYF	TGCAGTGCTAGTTCGGGACAGGATACTTCCTACGAGCAGTACTTC
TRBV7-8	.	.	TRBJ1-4	CASSEDLTEKLFF	TGTGCCAGCAGCGAAGACTTGACTGAAAAACTGTTTTTT
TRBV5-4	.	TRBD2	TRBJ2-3	CASSLEGTSGAVAQYF	TGTGCCAGCAGCTTGGAGGGGACTAGCGGGGCCGTGGCGCAGTATTTT
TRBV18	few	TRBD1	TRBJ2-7	CASSLGQSSYEQYF	TGTGCCAGCTCGCTGGGACAGAGCTCCTACGAGCAGTACTTC
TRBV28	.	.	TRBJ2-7	CASSLMSLTSHEQYF	TGTGCCAGCAGCCTAATGTCTCTAACCTCCCACGAGCAGTACTTC
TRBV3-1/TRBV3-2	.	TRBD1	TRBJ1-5	CASSLRSTGERNQPQHF	TGTGCCAGCAGCCTACGCTCGACAGGGGAAAGGAATCAGCCCCAGCATTTT
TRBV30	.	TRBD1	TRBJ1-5	CAWDRARGQPQHF	TGTGCCTGGGACAGGGCTCGCGGTCAGCCCCAGCATTTT
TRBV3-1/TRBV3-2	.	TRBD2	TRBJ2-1	CASSQDSGESYNEQFF	TGTGCCAGCAGCCAAGACAGCGGGGAATCCTACAATGAGCAGTTCTTC
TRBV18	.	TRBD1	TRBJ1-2	CASSPPSTGGDYTF	TGTGCCAGCTCACCACCTTCGACAGGGGGGGACTACACCTTC
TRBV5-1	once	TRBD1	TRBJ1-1	CASSFSPRGRRTTEAFF	TGCGCCAGCAGCTTTTCCCCCAGGGGGCGGCGGACCACTGAAGCTTTCTTT
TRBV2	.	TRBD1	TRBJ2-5	CASSDAGGHQETQYF	TGTGCCAGCAGTGACGCAGGGGGTCACCAAGAGACCCAGTACTTC
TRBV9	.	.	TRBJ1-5	CASSVGAGMRQPQHF	TGTGCCAGCAGCGTAGGTGCAGGGATGAGGCAGCCCCAGCATTTT
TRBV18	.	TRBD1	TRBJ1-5	CASSPGQGAQPQHF	TGTGCCAGCTCACCAGGACAGGGGGCTCAGCCCCAGCATTTT
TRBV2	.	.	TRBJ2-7	CASSEGRAYEQYF	TGTGCCAGCAGTGAAGGCCGGGCCTACGAGCAGTACTTC